This TCR beta chain was documented in a study of blood T cell repertoires in COVID-19. Study-level information: COVID-19 samples collected from the United States, Italy and Spain covered acute and convalescent phases. Sources were T cells, B-cell-depleted T cells, or PBMCs; the material itself was cDNA or gDNA.

Original processing notes: By means of reference gene primer amplification, nucleated cell counts were estimated. The protocol was immunoSEQ multiplex PCR, while the TCRdb copy is restricted to in-frame clones and leaves out a portion. V, J and clone size reflect that table, while D and trimming were determined from the DNA. The data contain fewer than 200,000 clones, over 80% of them singletons. Germline trimming cut 6 bases from V and 4 bases from J; bases unmatched to any gene: 6. The germline CDR1 and CDR2 sequences are MDHEN and SYDVKM. CDR3 size: 14 residues. This clone came up once. The Seattle site enrolled patients during active infection and followed them longitudinally.

The sequenced material came from peripheral blood. V usage is TRBV28 and J usage is TRBJ2-7, with 10 bases identical to TRBD1. The sequence came from a woman between 70 and 85 years old with COVID-19, enrolled during active disease. The CDR3 protein is CASRTGGILYEQYF. In DNA form, the CDR3 reads TGTGCCAGCAGGACAGGGGGCATTCTGTACGAGCAGTACTTC. Full variable domain (rest looked up from reference TRBV28 and TRBJ2-7): DVKVTQSSRYLVKRTGEKVFLECVQDMDHENMFWYRQDPGLGLRLIYFSYDVKMKEKGDIPEGYSVSREKKERFSLILESASTNQTSMYLCASRTGGILYEQYFGPGTRLTVT.